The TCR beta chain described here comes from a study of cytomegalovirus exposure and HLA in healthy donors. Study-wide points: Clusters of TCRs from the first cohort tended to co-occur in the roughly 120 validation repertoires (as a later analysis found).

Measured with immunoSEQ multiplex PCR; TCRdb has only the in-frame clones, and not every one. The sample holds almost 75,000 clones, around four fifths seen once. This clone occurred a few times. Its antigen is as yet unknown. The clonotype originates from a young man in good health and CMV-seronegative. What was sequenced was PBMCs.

The CDR3 reads CASSSWTGGIYYGYTF. Here the CDR3 DNA reads TGTGCCAGCAGTTCGTGGACAGGGGGAATTTACTATGGCTACACCTTC. The chain joins TRBV28 to TRBJ1-2, with 10 nucleotides matching TRBD1. The CDR3 consists of 16 residues. The ends lost 4 bases at V and 3 bases at J; junction bases unmatched: 8. From germline, CDR1 is MDHEN and CDR2 SYDVKM.